This T cell receptor (beta chain) was sequenced during a study of shared clonotypes between healthy human individuals. Assay used: immunoSEQ multiplex PCR; TCRdb lists only in-frame clones, some missing. The data contain 2,500,000 or so clones, 80% to 95% of them seen just once; the ten biggest clones take up 0.37%. Trimming took off 5 bases at V and 4 bases at J, with 19 bases between the two ends. CDR3 length equals 16 residues. The germline V gene has CDR1 SGDLS and CDR2 YYNGEE. This receptor was obtained from a man in his late teens or twenties in good health. Some clones in this sample may be carry-over from other donors' samples. Sequenced sample: naive CD4+ T cells from PBMCs. Subset meaning: CD45RA+ positively selected. V gene TRBV9 combines with J gene TRBJ1-5, with D possibly matching TRBD1 (5 bases). CDR3 in DNA: TGTGCCAGCAGTCCATGGGGGGACGCCGGGAATCAGCCCCAGCATTTT. This gives the protein CASSPWGDAGNQPQHF.